Following are 29 T cell receptor beta chains from one sample sequenced in a study of Graves' ophthalmopathy and Graves' hyperthyroidism. Amplified TCR beta CDR3 regions were obtained using RNA transcripts as template. HTBI primers primed a first-round RT-PCR, and a second-round multiplex PCR followed. TCRdb itself ran the multiplex PCR reads through MiXCR, one entry per CDR3 protein. The repertoire consists of roughly 380,000 distinct CDR3 sequences, with approximately 15% occurring once and the leading ten covering about 7.3%. The sequencing input was peripheral blood. The receptors come from a woman under 30 with stable Graves' hyperthyroidism.

This clonotype was recorded at least ten times. The chain combines TRBV6-1 with TRBJ1-2; D is uncertain. Germline loops: CDR1 MNHNS, CDR2 SASEGT. Trimming pared 1 base from V and 2 bases from J, leaving 8 bases between. CDR3 length: 14 residues. In DNA, the CDR3 is TGTGCCAGCAGTGAAGGGGTGCAGAACTATGGCTACACCTTC. This gives the protein CASSEGVQNYGYTF.

This clonotype was observed many times. V and J are TRBV19 and TRBJ2-7, with D possibly matching TRBD1 (6 bases). The CDR3 loop spans 14 amino acids. Germline V gene data show CDR1 as LNHDA and CDR2 as SQIVND (reference sequence). The ends were cut back, 5 bases at V and 2 bases at J, with 13 bases in the middle. CDR3 amino acids: CASSPTGQPYEQYF. For the CDR3, the DNA is TGTGCCAGTAGTCCCACCGGACAGCCCTACGAGCAGTACTTC.

This chain links TRBV7-9 with TRBJ1-1; D is perhaps TRBD1 (5 bases). CDR1 is SEHNR, CDR2 FQNEAQ, per germline (reference sequence). This CDR3 is 14 amino acids long. The V end was cut by 5 bases, the J end by 5 bases, with 15 bases between. The chain's CDR3 is CASSPQGHVTEAFF. In nucleotides, the CDR3 is TGTGCCAGCAGCCCTCAAGGACATGTGACTGAAGCTTTCTTT.

In its sample, this clonotype was seen many times. The chain has TRBV7-2 and TRBJ2-2; D might be TRBD1 (6 bases). This CDR3 has 13 residues. Trimming removed 5 bases at V and 9 bases at J, with 13 bases between. Germline values: CDR1 SGHTA, CDR2 FQGNSA. In nucleotides, the CDR3 is TGTGCCAGCAGCCTCCTCGGGGACAGGGAGCTGTTTTTT. Amino acid sequence: CASSLLGDRELFF.

At least ten counts were recorded for this clonotype. The rearrangement uses TRBV6-5 and TRBJ2-7, with D perhaps being TRBD1 or TRBD2 (5 bases each). The CDR3 consists of 16 residues. From germline, CDR1 is MNHEY and CDR2 SVGAGI. The germline V and J ends were trimmed by 0 bases and 2 bases, with 14 bases remaining between them. CDR3 bases: TGTGCCAGCAGTTACTCCGGGGCAACGGCTCCCTACGAGCAGTACTTC. Protein product: CASSYSGATAPYEQYF.

This clonotype was found many times. The chain employs TRBV11-2 and TRBJ1-5; tentatively, D is TRBD1 (5 bases). Germline lookup yields CDR1 SGHAT and CDR2 FQNNGV. The CDR3 has 17 residues. V dropped 4 bases and J dropped 2 bases, with 18 bases sitting between them. The DNA for the CDR3 is TGTGCCAGCAGCTCGGGGCGGGGGGTAAAAGGCAATCAGCCCCAGCATTTT. Its protein is CASSSGRGVKGNQPQHF.

The chain combines TRBV3-1 with TRBJ1-1, with D perhaps matching TRBD1 (5 bases). The germline gives CDR1 LGHDT, CDR2 YNNKEL (reference sequence). V was trimmed by 7 bases and J by 3 bases, leaving 21 bases between them. The CDR3 is made up of 16 amino acids. The CDR3 region has the DNA TGTGCCAGCACCACGAGGGCGGGACCCAAAGACACTGAAGCTTTCTTT. It is translated as CASTTRAGPKDTEAFF.

This clonotype has at least ten counts. The rearrangement uses TRBV2 and TRBJ2-7; D is perhaps TRBD1 or TRBD2 (6 bases each). Trimming shortened V by 0 bases and J by 3 bases, and 9 bases separated the two germline ends. Germline V gene sequence: CDR1 SNHLY, CDR2 FYNNEI. The CDR3 runs to 14 residues. The CDR3 bases are TGTGCCAGCAGTGAAGCGCGGGACATCTACGAGCAGTACTTC. Its translation is CASSEARDIYEQYF.

The sample holds many counts of this clonotype. This chain connects TRBV24-1 to TRBJ1-2; no clear D. Germline assignment: CDR1 KGHDR and CDR2 SFDVKD. V was pared by 4 bases and J by 0 bases, with 2 bases between. The length of the CDR3 is 12 residues. As DNA, the CDR3 is TGTGCCACCAGTGAGCCTAACTATGGCTACACCTTC. Translation: CATSEPNYGYTF.

This clonotype was counted at least ten times. The gene calls are TRBV19 and TRBJ1-4, with unresolved D. Per the germline V gene, CDR1 is LNHDA and CDR2 is SQIVND (reference sequence). The germline V and J ends were trimmed by 4 bases and 1 base, with 7 bases remaining between them. The CDR3 is 14 residues long. DNA of the CDR3: TGTGCCAGTAGTAGGGCACTAACTAATGAAAAACTGTTTTTT. It specifies CASSRALTNEKLFF.

This clonotype was observed many times. This sequence joins TRBV18 and TRBJ2-7, with 10 bases identical to TRBD2. Germline V gene lookup returns CDR1 KGHSH and CDR2 LQKENI. Trimming removed 0 bases from V and 5 bases from J; junction bases left unmatched: 4. The CDR3 totals 15 residues. CDR3 region: CASSPPASGGNEQYF. The CDR3 DNA sequence: TGTGCCAGCTCACCACCGGCTAGCGGGGGAAACGAGCAGTACTTC.

This clonotype was detected only once. The chain recombines TRBV20-1 with TRBJ1-2, with a possible D match to TRBD1 (6 bases). The germline V and J ends were trimmed by 2 bases and 5 bases, with 18 bases remaining between them. The CDR3 contains 15 residues. Per the germline V gene, CDR1 is DFQATT and CDR2 is SNEGSKA (reference sequence). The chain's CDR3 is CSARRGGGVGYGYTF. In DNA form, the CDR3 reads TGCAGTGCTAGACGTGGCGGGGGCGTGGGGTATGGCTACACCTTC.

There are many counts of this clonotype. V is TRBV6-1 and J is TRBJ1-2; D gene unclear. Germline CDR1 and CDR2: MNHNS and SASEGT. The ends were cut back, 8 bases at V and 2 bases at J, with 9 bases in the middle. The CDR3 runs 12 residues. The CDR3 loop is CASGGENYGYTF. The CDR3 DNA reads as TGTGCCAGCGGTGGGGAGAACTATGGCTACACCTTC.

This clonotype was counted only a few times. This chain joins TRBV4-1 and TRBJ2-4; TRBD2 matches at 12 bases. Germline CDR1 is MGHRA and CDR2 is YSYEKL. CDR3 length: 17 amino acids. With V trimmed by 4 bases and J by 0 bases, 4 bases remained unmatched. CDR3 DNA sequence: TGCGCCAGCAGCCTCGGACTAGCGGGGTTAGCCAAAAACATTCAGTACTTC. Protein sequence: CASSLGLAGLAKNIQYF.

The chain has TRBV7-2 and TRBJ1-3; D remains ambiguous. Germline CDR1 reads SGHTA; CDR2 reads FQGNSA. This CDR3 contains 15 residues. V shed 2 bases and J shed 3 bases, with 11 bases lying between them. Here the CDR3 reads CASSLTAGSGNTIYF. Here the CDR3 DNA reads TGTGCCAGCAGCTTAACGGCGGGGAGTGGAAACACCATATATTTT.

The V and J genes are TRBV12-3 or TRBV12-4 and TRBJ1-5; TRBD1 matches at 8 bases. V was clipped by 6 bases and J by 11 bases; unmatched bases: 9. This CDR3 spans 13 amino acids. The DNA for the CDR3 is TGTGCCAGCAGGGGTACAGGGGGTCAAGCCCAGCATTTT. As protein: CASRGTGGQAQHF.

This clonotype was picked up many times. This chain links TRBV29-1 with TRBJ1-1, with D possibly TRBD1 on 6 matching bases. Between the trimmed V and J ends, which lost 6 bases and 0 bases, there was a span of 11 bases. CDR3 length: 13 amino acids. In germline, CDR1 is SQVTM, CDR2 ANQGSEA. The chain's CDR3 is CSVDQGLNTEAFF. Here the CDR3 DNA reads TGCAGCGTGGATCAGGGGTTGAACACTGAAGCTTTCTTT.

This clonotype occurred many times. The chain carries TRBV12-3 or TRBV12-4 and TRBJ2-7; 7 positions agree with TRBD2. The CDR3 consists of 13 residues. Trimming took 6 bases from V and 2 from J; bases not matched to a gene: 4. The CDR3, as DNA: TGTGCCAGCAGCCGGCGGGAGACCTACGAGCAGTACTTC. Protein product: CASSRRETYEQYF.

The chain uses TRBV12-3 or TRBV12-4 and TRBJ2-5, with D possibly matching TRBD1 (5 bases). The CDR3 is 12 amino acids. Trimming removed 5 bases at V and 5 bases at J, with 9 bases between. Here the CDR3 DNA reads TGTGCCAGCAGTGGGGCGGTCGAGACCCAGTACTTC. Protein: CASSGAVETQYF.

This clonotype has at least ten counts. V gene TRBV7-2 combines with J gene TRBJ2-4, with a possible D match to TRBD1 (6 bases). The CDR3 is 13 amino acids. Germline assignment: CDR1 SGHTA and CDR2 FQGNSA. V lost 3 bases to trimming and J lost 8 bases, with 11 bases between them. CDR3 in DNA: TGTGCCAGCAGCTTTGGGGGCTTGGACATTCAGTACTTC. This encodes CASSFGGLDIQYF.

The CDR3 DNA reads TGCAGCGTTAAATTTTACGGGACAGGGGACACCGGGGAGCTGTTTTTT. Translating gives CSVKFYGTGDTGELFF. J is TRBJ2-2 and V is TRBV29-1, with 10 bases that match TRBD1. The ends lost 5 bases at V and 3 bases at J; junction bases unmatched: 9. Germline V gene data show CDR1 as SQVTM and CDR2 as ANQGSEA. CDR3 size: 16 residues.

In its sample, this clonotype was seen many times. The chain couples TRBV7-2 to TRBJ2-7, with 7 bases identical to TRBD2. CDR3 size: 15 residues. The trim removed 0 bases at V and 2 bases at J, leaving 4 bases unmatched. Germline CDR1 reads SGHTA; CDR2 reads FQGNSA. CDR3 sequence (DNA): TGTGCCAGCAGCTTAGCGGGGGGGGTCGCCTACGAGCAGTACTTC. Translating gives CASSLAGGVAYEQYF.

This clonotype was seen repeatedly, ten times or more. The rearrangement uses TRBV20-1 and TRBJ2-5, with D unclear. V dropped 0 bases and J dropped 4 bases, with 9 bases sitting between them. This CDR3 contains 13 residues. From germline, CDR1 is DFQATT and CDR2 SNEGSKA (reference sequence). The CDR3 is CSARDGKTETQYF. The CDR3 DNA sequence: TGCAGTGCTAGAGATGGTAAAACAGAGACCCAGTACTTC.

This clonotype was observed many times. The chain uses TRBV6-2 or TRBV6-3 and TRBJ2-7, with 8 bases that match TRBD1. CDR1 and CDR2 from the germline V gene are MNHEY and SVGEGT. The CDR3 spans 18 residues. After removal of 3 bases from V and 2 bases from J, the junction contained 15 bases not matched to a gene. This chain's CDR3 is CASSYFPGQGKRPYEQYF. Written as DNA, the CDR3 is TGTGCCAGCAGTTATTTCCCCGGACAGGGAAAGCGTCCCTACGAGCAGTACTTC.

This clonotype came up many times. The rearrangement links TRBV6-5 to TRBJ1-2, with a weak D call TRBD1 (6 bases). The V end was cut by 2 bases, the J end by 8 bases, with 15 bases between. The CDR3 runs 14 residues. CDR1 is MNHEY and CDR2 is SVGAGI in the germline V gene. In DNA, the CDR3 is TGTGCCAGCAGTTACCGGGGGGGGCAAGAGGGCTACACCTTC. Encoded protein: CASSYRGGQEGYTF.

This clonotype was counted between two and nine times. A much more abundant neighbour one base away suggests this may be a read error. The rearrangement uses TRBV15 and TRBJ1-2; 10 bases match TRBD1. The V gene's germline CDR1 is LNHNV and CDR2 YYDKDF (reference sequence). The CDR3 has 14 amino acids. CDR3 loop: CATKRQGANYGNTF. The CDR3 coding sequence is TGTGCCACCAAAAGACAGGGGGCTAACTATGGCAACACCTTC.

Of note for this clonotype: Relative to the germline gene, one junction end is altered; a read error may explain this. The V call is TRBV7-3, the J call TRBJ1-1; maybe TRBD1 (5 bases). The CDR3 is 15 residues long. Germline V gene lookup returns CDR1 SGHTA and CDR2 FQGTGA. CDR3 sequence reads: CASSSARARYTEACF. CDR3 nucleotide sequence: TGTGCCAGCAGCTCCGCCAGGGCGCGGTACACTGAAGCCTGCTTT.

This clonotype was seen repeatedly, ten times or more. DNA for the CDR3: TGTGCCAGCAGCCCAAGGACTCTTTTGAACACCGGGGAGCTGTTTTTT. It translates to CASSPRTLLNTGELFF. This chain connects TRBV7-8 to TRBJ2-2, with D possibly being TRBD2 (5 bases). CDR1 is SGHVS and CDR2 is FQNEAQ in the germline V gene. There are 16 residues in the CDR3. The germline V and J ends were trimmed by 5 bases and 1 base, with 14 bases remaining between them.

The rearrangement joins TRBV5-4 to TRBJ2-5; maybe TRBD2 (6 bases). Germline V gene lookup returns CDR1 SGHNT and CDR2 YYREEE (reference sequence). The V end lost 4 bases, the J end lost 5 bases, and 24 bases lay between the germline ends. This CDR3 is 17 amino acids long. The DNA of the CDR3 is TGTGCCAGCAGCACCCGAAGCGCGCGGGGCCGAGGGGAGACCCAGTACTTC. Its protein product is CASSTRSARGRGETQYF.